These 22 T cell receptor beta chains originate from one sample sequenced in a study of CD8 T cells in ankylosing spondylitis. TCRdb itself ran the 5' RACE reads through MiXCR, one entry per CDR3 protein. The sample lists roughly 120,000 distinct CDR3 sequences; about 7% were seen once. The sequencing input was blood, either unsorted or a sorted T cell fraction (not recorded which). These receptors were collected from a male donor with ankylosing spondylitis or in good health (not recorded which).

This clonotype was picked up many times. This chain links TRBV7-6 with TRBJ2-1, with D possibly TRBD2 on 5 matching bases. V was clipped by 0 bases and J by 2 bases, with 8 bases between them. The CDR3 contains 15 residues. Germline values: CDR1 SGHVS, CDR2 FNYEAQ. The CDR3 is CASSLAASPYNEQFF. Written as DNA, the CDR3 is TGTGCCAGCAGCTTAGCGGCTAGCCCCTACAATGAGCAGTTCTTC.

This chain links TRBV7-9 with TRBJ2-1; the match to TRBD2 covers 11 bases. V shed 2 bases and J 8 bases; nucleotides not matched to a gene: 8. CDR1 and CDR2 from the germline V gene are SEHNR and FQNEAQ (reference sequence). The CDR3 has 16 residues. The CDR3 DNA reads TGTGCCAGCAGCTTACCGCCCATGACTAGCGGGGATGAGCAGTTCTTC. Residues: CASSLPPMTSGDEQFF.

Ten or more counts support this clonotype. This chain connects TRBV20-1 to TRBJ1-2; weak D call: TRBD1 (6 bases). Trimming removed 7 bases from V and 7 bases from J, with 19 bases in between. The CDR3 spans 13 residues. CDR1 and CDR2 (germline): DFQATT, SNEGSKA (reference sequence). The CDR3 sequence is CSVTAGVTRGYTF. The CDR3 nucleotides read TGCAGTGTTACGGCAGGGGTCACGCGTGGCTACACCTTC.

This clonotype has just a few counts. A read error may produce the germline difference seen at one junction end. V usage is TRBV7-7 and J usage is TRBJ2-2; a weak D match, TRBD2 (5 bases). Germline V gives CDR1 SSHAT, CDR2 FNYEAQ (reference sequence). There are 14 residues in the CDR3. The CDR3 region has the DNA TGTGCTAGCAGCTTAGGCGGGTTCACCGGGGAGCTGTTTTTT. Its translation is CASSLGGFTGELFF.

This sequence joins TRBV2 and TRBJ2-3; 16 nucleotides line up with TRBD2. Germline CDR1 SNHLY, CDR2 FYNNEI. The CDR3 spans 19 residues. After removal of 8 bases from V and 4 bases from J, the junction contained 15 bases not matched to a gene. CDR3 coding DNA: TGTGCCAGCTGTCCCCCGGGACTAGCGGGAGGGCCGTTATCAGATACGCAGTATTTT. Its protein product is CASCPPGLAGGPLSDTQYF. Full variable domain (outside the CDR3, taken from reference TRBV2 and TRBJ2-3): EPEVTQTPSHQVTQMGQEVILRCVPISNHLYFYWYRQILGQKVEFLVSFYNNEISEKSEIFDDQFSVERPDGSNFTLKIRSTKLEDSAMYFCASCPPGLAGGPLSDTQYFGPGTRLTVL.

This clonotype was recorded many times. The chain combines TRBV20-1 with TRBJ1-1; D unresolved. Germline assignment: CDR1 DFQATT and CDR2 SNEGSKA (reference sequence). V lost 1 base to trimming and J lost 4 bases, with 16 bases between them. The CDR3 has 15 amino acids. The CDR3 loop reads CSARVGFSWGTEAFF. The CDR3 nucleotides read TGCAGTGCTAGAGTTGGGTTCAGTTGGGGCACTGAAGCTTTCTTT.

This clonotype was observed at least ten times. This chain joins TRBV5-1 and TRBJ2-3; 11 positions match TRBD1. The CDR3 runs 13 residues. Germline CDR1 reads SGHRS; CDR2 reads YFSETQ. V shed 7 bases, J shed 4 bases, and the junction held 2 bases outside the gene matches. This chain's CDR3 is CASGTGGADTQYF. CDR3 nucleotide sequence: TGCGCCAGCGGGACAGGGGGGGCAGATACGCAGTATTTT.

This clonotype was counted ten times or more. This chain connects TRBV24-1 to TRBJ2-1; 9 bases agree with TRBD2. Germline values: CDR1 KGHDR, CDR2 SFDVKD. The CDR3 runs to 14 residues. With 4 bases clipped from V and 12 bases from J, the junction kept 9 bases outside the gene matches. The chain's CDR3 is CATSDEAGGQGQFF. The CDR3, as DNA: TGTGCCACCAGTGACGAGGCGGGGGGGCAAGGGCAGTTCTTC.

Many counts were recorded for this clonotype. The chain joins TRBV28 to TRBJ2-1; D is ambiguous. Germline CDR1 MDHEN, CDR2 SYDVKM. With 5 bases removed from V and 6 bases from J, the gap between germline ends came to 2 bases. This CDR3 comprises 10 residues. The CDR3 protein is CASSRNEQFF. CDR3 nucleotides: TGTGCCAGCAGTCGCAATGAGCAGTTCTTC.

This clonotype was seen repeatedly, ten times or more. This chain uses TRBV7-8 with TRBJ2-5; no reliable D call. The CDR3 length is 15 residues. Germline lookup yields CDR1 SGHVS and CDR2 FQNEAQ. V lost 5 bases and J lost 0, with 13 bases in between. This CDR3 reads CASSVQYRYQETQYF. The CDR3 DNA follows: TGTGCCAGCAGCGTACAATATAGGTACCAAGAGACCCAGTACTTC.

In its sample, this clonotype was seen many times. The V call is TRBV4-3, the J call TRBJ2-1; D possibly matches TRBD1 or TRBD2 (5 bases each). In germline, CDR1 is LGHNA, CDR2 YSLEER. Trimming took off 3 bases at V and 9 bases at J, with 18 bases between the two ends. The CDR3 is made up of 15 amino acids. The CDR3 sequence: CASSHEGGDHPEQFF. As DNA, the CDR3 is TGCGCCAGCAGCCATGAAGGTGGGGACCATCCTGAGCAGTTCTTC.

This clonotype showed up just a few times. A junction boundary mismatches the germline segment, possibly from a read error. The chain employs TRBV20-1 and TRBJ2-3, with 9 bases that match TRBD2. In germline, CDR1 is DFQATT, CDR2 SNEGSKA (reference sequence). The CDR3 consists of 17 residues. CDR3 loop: CCARDRGLAGITDTQYF. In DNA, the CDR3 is TGCTGTGCTAGAGATCGAGGCCTAGCGGGGATCACAGATACGCAGTATTTT.

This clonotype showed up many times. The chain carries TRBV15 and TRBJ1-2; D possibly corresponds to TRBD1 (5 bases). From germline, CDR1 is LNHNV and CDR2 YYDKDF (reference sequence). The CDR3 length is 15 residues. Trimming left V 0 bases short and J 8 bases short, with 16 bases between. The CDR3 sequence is CATSRDRGEGRGYTF. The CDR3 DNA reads TGTGCCACCAGCAGAGATCGGGGCGAAGGACGAGGCTACACCTTC.

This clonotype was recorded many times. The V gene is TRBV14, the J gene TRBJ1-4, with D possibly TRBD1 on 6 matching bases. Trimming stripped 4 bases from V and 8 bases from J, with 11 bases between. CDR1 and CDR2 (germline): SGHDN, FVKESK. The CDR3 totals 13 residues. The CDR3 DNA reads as TGTGCCAGCAGCCGGGGGGCGCAGGAAAAACTGTTTTTT. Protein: CASSRGAQEKLFF.

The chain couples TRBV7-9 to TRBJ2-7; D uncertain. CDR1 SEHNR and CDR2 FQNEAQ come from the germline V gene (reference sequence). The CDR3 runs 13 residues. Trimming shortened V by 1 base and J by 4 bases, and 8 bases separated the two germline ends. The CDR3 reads CASSLGRVYEQYF. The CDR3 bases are TGTGCCAGCAGCTTAGGAAGAGTTTACGAGCAGTACTTC.

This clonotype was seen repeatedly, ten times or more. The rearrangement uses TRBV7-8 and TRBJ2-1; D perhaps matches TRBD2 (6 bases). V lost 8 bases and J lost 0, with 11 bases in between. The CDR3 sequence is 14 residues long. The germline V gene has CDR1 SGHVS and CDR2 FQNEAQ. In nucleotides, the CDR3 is TGTGCCAGCGCCCTAGCGAGCTCCTACAATGAGCAGTTCTTC. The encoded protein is CASALASSYNEQFF.

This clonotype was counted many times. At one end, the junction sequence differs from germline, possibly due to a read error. The CDR3 region has the DNA TGCAGCGCTAATAGTGCTGCTAGCCATTACAATGAGCAGTTCTTC. Protein: CSANSAASHYNEQFF. This chain connects TRBV20-1 to TRBJ2-1; D might be TRBD2 (5 bases). Per germline, CDR1 DFQATT and CDR2 SNEGSKA (reference sequence). The CDR3 sequence is 15 residues long.

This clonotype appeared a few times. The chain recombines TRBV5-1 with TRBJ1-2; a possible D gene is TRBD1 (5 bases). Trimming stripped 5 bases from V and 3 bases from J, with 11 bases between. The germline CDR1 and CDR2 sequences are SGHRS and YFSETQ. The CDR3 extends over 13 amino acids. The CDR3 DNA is TGCGCCAGCAGGATCCTCAGGGACTATGGCTACACCTTC. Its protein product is CASRILRDYGYTF.

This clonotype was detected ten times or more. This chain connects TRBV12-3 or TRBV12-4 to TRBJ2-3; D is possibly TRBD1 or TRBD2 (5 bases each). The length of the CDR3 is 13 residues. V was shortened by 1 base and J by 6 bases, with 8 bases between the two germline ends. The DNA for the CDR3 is TGTGCCAGCAGTTTAGGAGGGGTGGATACGCAGTATTTT. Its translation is CASSLGGVDTQYF.

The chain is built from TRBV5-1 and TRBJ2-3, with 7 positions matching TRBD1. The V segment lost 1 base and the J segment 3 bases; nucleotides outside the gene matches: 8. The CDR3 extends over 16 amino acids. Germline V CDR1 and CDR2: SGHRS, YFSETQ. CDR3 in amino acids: CASSLTRDRGTDTQYF. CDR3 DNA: TGCGCCAGCAGCTTGACCAGGGACAGAGGGACAGATACGCAGTATTTT.

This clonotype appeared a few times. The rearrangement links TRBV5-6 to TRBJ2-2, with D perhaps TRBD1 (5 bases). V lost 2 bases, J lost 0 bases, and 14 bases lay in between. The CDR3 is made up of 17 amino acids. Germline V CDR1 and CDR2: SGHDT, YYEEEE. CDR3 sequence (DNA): TGTGCCAGCAGCTTATCTGTAAGGGGCGCGAACACCGGGGAGCTGTTTTTT. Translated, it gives CASSLSVRGANTGELFF. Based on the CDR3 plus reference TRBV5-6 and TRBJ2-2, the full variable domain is DAGVTQSPTHLIKTRGQQVTLRCSPKSGHDTVSWYQQALGQGPQFIFQYYEEEERQRGNFPDRFSGHQFPNYSSELNVNALLLGDSALYLCASSLSVRGANTGELFFGEGSRLTVL.

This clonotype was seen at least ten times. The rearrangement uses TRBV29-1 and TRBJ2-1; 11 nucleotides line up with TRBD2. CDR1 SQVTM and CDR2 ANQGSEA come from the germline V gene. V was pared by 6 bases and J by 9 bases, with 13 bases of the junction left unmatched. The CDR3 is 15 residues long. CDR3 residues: CSVASELAGGFEQFF. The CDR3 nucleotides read TGCAGCGTCGCCTCCGAGCTAGCGGGAGGCTTTGAGCAGTTCTTC.